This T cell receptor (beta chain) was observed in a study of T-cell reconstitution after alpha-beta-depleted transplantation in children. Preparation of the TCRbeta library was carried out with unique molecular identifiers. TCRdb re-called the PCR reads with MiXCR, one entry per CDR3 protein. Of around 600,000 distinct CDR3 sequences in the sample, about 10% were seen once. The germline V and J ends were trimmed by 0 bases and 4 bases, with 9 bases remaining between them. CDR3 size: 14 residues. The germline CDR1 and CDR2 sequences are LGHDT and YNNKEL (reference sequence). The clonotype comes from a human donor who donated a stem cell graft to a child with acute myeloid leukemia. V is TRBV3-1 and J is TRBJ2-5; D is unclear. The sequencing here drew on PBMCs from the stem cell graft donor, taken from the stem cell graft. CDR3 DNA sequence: TGTGCCAGCAGCCAAGATCTGGGTCGAGAGACCCAGTACTTC. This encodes CASSQDLGRETQYF.